Presented here are 23 T cell receptor beta chains from one specimen sequenced in a study of blood T cell repertoires in COVID-19. Some clones are missing from TCRdb's copy, which holds only in-frame ones; the method was immunoSEQ multiplex PCR. Altogether 150,000 to 200,000 clones are present, around 82% being singletons, with the ten largest covering roughly 5%. The material sequenced was PBMCs or T cells enriched from blood (not recorded which). Source of these receptors: a woman in her sixties with acute COVID-19.

V usage is TRBV19 and J usage is TRBJ2-1; TRBD1 aligns across 11 bases. The V gene's germline CDR1 is LNHDA and CDR2 SQIVND (reference sequence). J was trimmed by 12 bases and V by 4 bases; bases with no gene match: 5. The CDR3 covers 13 residues. The CDR3 protein is CASSSGQGARQFF. The CDR3 DNA sequence: TGTGCCAGTAGTAGCGGACAGGGGGCAAGGCAGTTCTTC.

The V and J genes are TRBV2 and TRBJ1-1; the match to TRBD1 covers 11 bases. Trimming at V came to 7 bases and at J to 4 bases, leaving 2 bases not matched to a gene. Germline V gene sequence: CDR1 SNHLY, CDR2 FYNNEI. CDR3 size: 13 residues. Written as DNA, the CDR3 is TGTGCCAGCAAGGGGACAGGGGGCACTGAAGCTTTCTTT. Residues: CASKGTGGTEAFF.

The chain recombines TRBV3-1 (or the pseudogene TRBV3-2) with TRBJ1-1; D call uncertain. CDR3 length: 13 residues. Looked up from germline, CDR1 is LGHDT and CDR2 is YNNKEL (reference sequence). The V gene lost 2 bases and the J gene lost 3 bases, with 7 bases spanning the gap. The CDR3 nucleotides read TGTGCCAGCAGCCAAACCAGGTACACTGAAGCTTTCTTT. Its translation: CASSQTRYTEAFF.

This rearrangement joins TRBV5-1 to TRBJ2-5; D is unclear. The CDR3 covers 12 residues. V shed 4 bases and J shed 7 bases, with 11 bases lying between them. Germline V gene data show CDR1 as SGHRS and CDR2 as YFSETQ. The CDR3 coding sequence is TGCGCCAGCAGCGCGGCACCGGGGACCCAGTACTTC. This sequence encodes CASSAAPGTQYF.

V is TRBV29-1 and J is TRBJ2-7; 9 nucleotides agree with TRBD1. J lost 9 bases, V lost 4 bases, and 7 bases had no gene match. This CDR3 contains 12 residues. The germline V gene has CDR1 SQVTM and CDR2 ANQGSEA. CDR3 region: CSVADRGKGQYF. CDR3 sequence (DNA): TGCAGCGTTGCGGACAGGGGCAAAGGGCAGTACTTC.

The chain uses TRBV1 and TRBJ2-2; TRBD2 reflects the table's D call only, with no check against the DNA. TRBV1 is a known pseudogene. This CDR3 is 15 amino acids long. DNA of the CDR3: TGCACCAGCAGCCAAGATGAGGCGGGAGGCGGGGAGCTGTTTTTT. Protein: CTSSQDEAGGGELFF.

The chain joins TRBV20-1 to TRBJ1-4; D gene uncertain. Trimming cost V 3 bases and J 5 bases, with 10 bases left between them. CDR1 and CDR2 from the germline V gene are DFQATT and SNEGSKA (reference sequence). The CDR3 runs to 13 residues. CDR3 bases: TGCAGTGCTAGTGGAGAACTAAATGAAAAACTGTTTTTT. Its translation is CSASGELNEKLFF.

This chain links TRBV18 with TRBJ2-5, with 9 bases fitting TRBD2. Per the germline V gene, CDR1 is KGHSH and CDR2 is LQKENI. CDR3 length: 15 residues. V trimming: 4 bases; J trimming: 1 base; junction bases outside the gene matches: 4. This CDR3 reads CASSQPGLAQETQYF. The CDR3 region has the DNA TGTGCCAGCTCACAACCGGGACTAGCCCAAGAGACCCAGTACTTC.

The chain's CDR3 is CASSPLVLAGGSGELFF. In nucleotides, the CDR3 is TGTGCCAGTAGCCCCCTAGTCTTGGCGGGAGGATCCGGGGAGCTGTTTTTT. The chain carries TRBV19 and TRBJ2-2; 8 bases agree with TRBD2. J gave up 6 bases and V 6 bases, and 15 bases lay outside the gene matches. This CDR3 contains 17 residues. CDR1 and CDR2 (germline): LNHDA, SQIVND (reference sequence).

This chain uses TRBV5-6 with TRBJ1-2, with TRBD1 matching over 8 bases. The V gene's germline CDR1 is SGHDT and CDR2 YYEEEE. V was pared by 4 bases and J by 8 bases, with 7 bases of the junction left unmatched. The CDR3 is made up of 13 amino acids. CDR3 sequence: CASSLFRGRGYTF. The CDR3 coding sequence is TGTGCCAGCAGCCTGTTCAGGGGGCGGGGCTACACCTTC.

This sequence joins TRBV27 and TRBJ1-2; 8 bases are shared with TRBD1. Germline CDR1 is MNHEY and CDR2 is SMNVEV (reference sequence). Germline trimming cut 0 bases from V and 8 bases from J; bases unmatched to any gene: 14. This CDR3 is 17 amino acids long. DNA of the CDR3: TGTGCCAGCAGTTTATCTCAGGGGGCCAACCAATGGGGCGGCTACACCTTC. Its protein is CASSLSQGANQWGGYTF.

This clone was counted between two and nine times. The V and J genes are TRBV7-2 and TRBJ2-7, with 10 bases that match TRBD1. CDR3 length: 17 residues. The germline CDR1 and CDR2 sequences are SGHTA and FQGNSA. The V and J ends lost 2 bases and 2 bases, in that order; junction bases with no gene match: 9. The CDR3 loop reads CASSLRTGGSGAYEQYF. The DNA for the CDR3 is TGTGCCAGCAGCTTACGGACAGGGGGTAGCGGTGCCTACGAGCAGTACTTC.

Worth noting for this clone: The identical CDR3 is also encoded by other nucleotide sequences in the sample. The rearrangement links TRBV7-2 to TRBJ2-1; the match to TRBD2 covers 8 bases. CDR1 SGHTA and CDR2 FQGNSA come from the germline V gene. The CDR3 is made up of 14 amino acids. V gave up 5 bases and J gave up 4 bases; unmatched junction bases: 4. CDR3 residues: CASSPGTRYNEQFF. The CDR3 bases are TGTGCCAGCAGCCCCGGGACTAGATACAATGAGCAGTTCTTC.

This clone was counted once. V and J are TRBV5-5 and TRBJ2-3, with D possibly matching TRBD1 (5 bases). The V end was cut by 0 bases, the J end by 4 bases, with 9 bases between. The CDR3 has 14 residues. Germline V gives CDR1 SGHKS, CDR2 YYEKEE (reference sequence). The CDR3 spells CASSLEQGSDTQYF. The CDR3, as DNA: TGTGCCAGCAGCTTGGAGCAGGGTTCAGATACGCAGTATTTT. The variable domain in full, with the rest retrieved from reference TRBV5-5 and TRBJ2-3, is DAGVTQSPTHLIKTRGQQVTLRCSPISGHKSVSWYQQVLGQGPQFIFQYYEKEERGRGNFPDRFSARQFPNYSSELNVNALLLGDSALYLCASSLEQGSDTQYFGPGTRLTVL.

This chain joins TRBV27 and TRBJ1-6, with D unresolved. CDR3 size: 16 residues. V lost 6 bases and J lost 7, with 19 bases in between. Germline-derived CDR1 and CDR2 are MNHEY and SMNVEV (reference sequence). For the CDR3, the DNA is TGTGCCAGCAGATCCAACGGGGTCTGGAACAATTCACCCCTCCACTTT. Protein product: CASRSNGVWNNSPLHF.

The chain employs TRBV10-3 and TRBJ2-3; maybe TRBD1 (6 bases). In germline, CDR1 is ENHRY, CDR2 SYGVKD. The CDR3 length is 16 residues. V was pared by 4 bases and J by 3 bases, with 17 bases between. The chain's CDR3 is CAISVRGVEETDTQYF. DNA of the CDR3: TGTGCCATCAGTGTCAGGGGCGTAGAGGAAACAGATACGCAGTATTTT.

The chain couples TRBV2 to TRBJ1-2; D remains unclear. The CDR3 is made up of 13 amino acids. Germline CDR1 SNHLY, CDR2 FYNNEI. V was shortened by 5 bases and J by 4 bases, with 11 bases between the two germline ends. CDR3 coding DNA: TGTGCCAGCAGTAATACAGAGCTCTATGGCTACACCTTC. Protein: CASSNTELYGYTF.

The genes are TRBV11-2 and TRBJ2-7; D not resolved. The V end lost 4 bases, the J end lost 3 bases, and 4 bases lay between the germline ends. CDR1 is SGHAT, CDR2 FQNNGV, per germline. The CDR3 has 11 residues. Here the CDR3 DNA reads TGTGCCAGCAGCTCACACTACGAGCAGTACGTC. Amino acids: CASSSHYEQYV.

This clone was observed a few times. V usage is TRBV7-7 and J usage is TRBJ2-7; TRBD2 might be the D (6 bases). The CDR3 has 14 residues. Germline V gene data show CDR1 as SSHAT and CDR2 as FNYEAQ (reference sequence). Trimming removed 5 bases from V and 6 bases from J, with 17 bases in between. CDR3 bases: TGTGCCAGCAGCCTTCAACTAGCAGGCGGCGAGCAGTACTTC. It translates to CASSLQLAGGEQYF.

V gene TRBV10-3 combines with J gene TRBJ1-3; the D gene is possibly TRBD1 (6 bases). The length of the CDR3 is 14 residues. The germline V gene encodes CDR1 ENHRY and CDR2 SYGVKD. The germline V and J ends were trimmed by 2 bases and 5 bases, with 10 bases remaining between them. CDR3 coding DNA: TGTGCCATCAGTGAGGCAGGGGTCCGAAACACCATATATTTT. Protein product: CAISEAGVRNTIYF.

V is TRBV5-5 and J is TRBJ1-2; D is ambiguous. This CDR3 has 15 residues. Trimming stripped 4 bases from V and 4 bases from J, with 17 bases between. CDR1 and CDR2 (germline): SGHKS, YYEKEE (reference sequence). In DNA, the CDR3 is TGTGCCAGCAGCCCCGCCGGAGAGCCTCTCTATGGCTACACCTTC. Residues: CASSPAGEPLYGYTF. Together with reference TRBV5-5 and TRBJ1-2, the CDR3 gives the full variable domain: DAGVTQSPTHLIKTRGQQVTLRCSPISGHKSVSWYQQVLGQGPQFIFQYYEKEERGRGNFPDRFSARQFPNYSSELNVNALLLGDSALYLCASSPAGEPLYGYTFGSGTRLTVV.

This chain connects TRBV7-8 to TRBJ2-2; D may be TRBD2 (6 bases). V lost 8 bases and J 1 base, leaving 11 bases between the germline ends. The CDR3 covers 14 residues. CDR1 is SGHVS and CDR2 is FQNEAQ in the germline V gene. CDR3: CASHIGGNTGELFF. The CDR3 DNA sequence: TGTGCCAGCCACATCGGGGGGAACACCGGGGAGCTGTTTTTT. The variable domain in full, with the rest retrieved from reference TRBV7-8 and TRBJ2-2, is GAGVSQSPRYKVAKRGQDVALRCDPISGHVSLFWYQQALGQGPEFLTYFQNEAQLDKSGLPSDRFFAERPEGSVSTLKIQRTQQEDSAVYLCASHIGGNTGELFFGEGSRLTVL.

The genes are TRBV7-2 and TRBJ2-7, with unresolved D. The germline CDR1 and CDR2 sequences are SGHTA and FQGNSA. The CDR3 sequence is 13 residues long. With 3 bases removed from V and 3 bases from J, the gap between germline ends came to 9 bases. The CDR3 is CASSLAVDYEQYF. Here the CDR3 DNA reads TGTGCCAGCAGCTTGGCGGTAGACTACGAGCAGTACTTC.